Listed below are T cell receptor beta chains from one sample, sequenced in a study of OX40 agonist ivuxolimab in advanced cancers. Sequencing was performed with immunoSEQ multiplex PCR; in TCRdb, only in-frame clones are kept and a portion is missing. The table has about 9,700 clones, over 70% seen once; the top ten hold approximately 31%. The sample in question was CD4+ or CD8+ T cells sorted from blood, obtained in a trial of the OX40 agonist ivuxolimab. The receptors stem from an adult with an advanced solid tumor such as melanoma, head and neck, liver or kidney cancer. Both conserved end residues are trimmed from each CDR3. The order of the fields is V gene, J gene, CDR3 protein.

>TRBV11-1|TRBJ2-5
ASSLETEQETQY
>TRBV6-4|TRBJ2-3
ASSDIPAGGPDTQY
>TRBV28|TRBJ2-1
ASSPPWGAGGNEQF
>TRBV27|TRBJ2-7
ASSRRNDYEQY
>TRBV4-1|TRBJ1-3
ASSQSGTPLENTIY
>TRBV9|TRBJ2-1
ASSYNEQF
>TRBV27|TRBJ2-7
ASTAQGASYEQY
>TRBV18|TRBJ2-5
ASSPQYQETQY
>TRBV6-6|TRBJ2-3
ASSLAVDTQY
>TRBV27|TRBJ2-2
ASSQGLAGDVGELF
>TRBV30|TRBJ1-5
AWSETGGHQPQH
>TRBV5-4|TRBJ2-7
AMDEQY
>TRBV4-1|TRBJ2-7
ASSQGLAGSYEQY
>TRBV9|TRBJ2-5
ASNKLLGETQY
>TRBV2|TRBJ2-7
ASSHPGQGIYEQY
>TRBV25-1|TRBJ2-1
ASVPSGSFGNNEQF
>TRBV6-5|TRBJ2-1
ASSYRSGRSYNEQF
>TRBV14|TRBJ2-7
ASSLGSHEQY
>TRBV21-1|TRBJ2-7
ATKKTGGAEGEQY
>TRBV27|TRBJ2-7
ASSLSPGIPYEQY
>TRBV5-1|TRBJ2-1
ASSNRDWDYNEQF
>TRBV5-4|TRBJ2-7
ASSLAYEQY
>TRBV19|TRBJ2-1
ASTPGLAVYNEQF
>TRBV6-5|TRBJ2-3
ACLGGDTQY
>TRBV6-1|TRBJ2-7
ASSQYEQY
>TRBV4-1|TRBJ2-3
ASSQGLAGGDTQY
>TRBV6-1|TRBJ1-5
ASKEADSNQPQH
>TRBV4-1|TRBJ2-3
ASSQERDLDTQY
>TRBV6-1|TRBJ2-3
ASSEVPGRGADTQY
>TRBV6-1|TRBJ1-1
ASSWGSTTEAF
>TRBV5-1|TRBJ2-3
ASSLRAGFTDTQY
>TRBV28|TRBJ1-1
ASRPTGVWTEAF
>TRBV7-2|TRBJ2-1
AIRGTRQINEQF
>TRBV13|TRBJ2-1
ASSFGSGITYNEQF
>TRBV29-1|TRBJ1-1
SVEDLARNTEAF
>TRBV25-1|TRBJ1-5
ASSEGWGNQPQH
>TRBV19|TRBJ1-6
ASAGSTGSPLH
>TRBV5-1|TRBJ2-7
ASRQKTGPSYEQY
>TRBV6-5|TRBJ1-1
ASSYSAGANTEAF
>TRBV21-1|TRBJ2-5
ASPDAMGLSQY
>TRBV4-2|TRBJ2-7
ASSQEIAGDAIDEQY
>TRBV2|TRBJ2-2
ASRGGLAGVAGELF
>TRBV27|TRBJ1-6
ASSLFPQEAPLH
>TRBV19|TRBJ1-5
ASSRATAADYQPQH
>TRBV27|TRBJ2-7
ASSTPTTFYEQY
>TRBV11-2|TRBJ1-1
ASSLRSTGGNTEAF
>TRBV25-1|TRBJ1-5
ASSDGGQPQH
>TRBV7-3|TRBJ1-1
ASSSMDGGSAEAF
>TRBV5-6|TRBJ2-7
ASSLGGFEQY
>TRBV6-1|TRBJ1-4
ASSDLRGDGEKLF
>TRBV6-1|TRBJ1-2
ASSEGAEYGYT
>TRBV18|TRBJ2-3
ASSPPQGERDTQY
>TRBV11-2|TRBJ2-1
ASSPSAGTTYNEQF
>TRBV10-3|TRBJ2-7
AISGDLTYEQY
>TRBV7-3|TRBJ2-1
ASSLGVQSSYNEQF
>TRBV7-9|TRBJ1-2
ASSSSSGAANYGYT
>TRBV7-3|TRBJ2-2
ASSPIGLAGGGVTGELF
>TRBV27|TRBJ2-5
ASSLQGVQETQY